This is a list of T cell receptor beta chains from one sample in a study of blood T cell repertoires in COVID-19. Profiled with immunoSEQ multiplex PCR; TCRdb holds only in-frame clones, not every one. The table records 70,000 to 75,000 clones, approximately 85% of them present only once. The sample was peripheral blood. These TCRs come from a human donor in a cohort sampled during active COVID-19. Both conserved end residues are part of each CDR3. The D gene is left open where the match is weak. Expanded clones get a size class; other rows say once, few or many, or leave the size out.

CDR3 DNA: TGCGCCAGCACAAGAACGGGACAGAGCTCCTACAATGAGCAGTTCTTC; CDR3 protein: CASTRTGQSSYNEQFF; V gene: TRBV5-1; D gene: TRBD1; J gene: TRBJ2-1; clone size: NA
CDR3 DNA: TGTGCCACGTCCTATGAGGGTGGAGAGAGCTCCTATAATTCACCCCTCCACTTT; CDR3 protein: CATSYEGGESSYNSPLHF; V gene: TRBV2; D gene: NA; J gene: TRBJ1-6; clone size: NA
CDR3 DNA: TGTGCCAGCAGCGCGTATCCCAGGGGGCTGGGGGAGCTGTTTTTT; CDR3 protein: CASSAYPRGLGELFF; V gene: TRBV7-9; D gene: TRBD1; J gene: TRBJ2-2; clone size: NA
CDR3 DNA: TGTGCCAGCAGACTAGCAGGGGGTACGCAGTATTTT; CDR3 protein: CASRLAGGTQYF; V gene: TRBV12-3/TRBV12-4; D gene: NA; J gene: TRBJ2-3; clone size: NA
CDR3 DNA: TGTGCCATCAGTGACGGGGTTTCACCCCTCCACTTT; CDR3 protein: CAISDGVSPLHF; V gene: TRBV10-3; D gene: NA; J gene: TRBJ1-6; clone size: NA
CDR3 DNA: TGTGCCAGTAGTCCACAGCCGGGGGATCAAGAGACCCAGTACTTC; CDR3 protein: CASSPQPGDQETQYF; V gene: TRBV19; D gene: NA; J gene: TRBJ2-5; clone size: NA
CDR3 DNA: TGCAGCGTTGTGGAGGACAAAAACATTCAGTACTTC; CDR3 protein: CSVVEDKNIQYF; V gene: TRBV29-1; D gene: NA; J gene: TRBJ2-4; clone size: few
CDR3 DNA: TGTGCCAGCGGCAAGGGGGGGAGAGAGACCCAGTACTTC; CDR3 protein: CASGKGGRETQYF; V gene: TRBV5-6; D gene: NA; J gene: TRBJ2-5; clone size: NA
CDR3 DNA: TGTGCCAGCGGAGTAGCGGGGGCGCAAGGGGGCCAGTACTTC; CDR3 protein: CASGVAGAQGGQYF; V gene: TRBV7-2; D gene: TRBD2; J gene: TRBJ2-5; clone size: NA
CDR3 DNA: TGTGCCAGCAGCCAAGTCCGGACTAGCGGGAACACCGGGGAGCTGTTTTTT; CDR3 protein: CASSQVRTSGNTGELFF; V gene: TRBV3-1/TRBV3-2; D gene: TRBD2; J gene: TRBJ2-2; clone size: NA
CDR3 DNA: TGTGCCAGCAGCCCTGGGACAGGGGGTTTCACAGATACGCAGTATTTT; CDR3 protein: CASSPGTGGFTDTQYF; V gene: TRBV7-9; D gene: TRBD1; J gene: TRBJ2-3; clone size: NA
CDR3 DNA: TGCAGCGTTCGACAAACCTCAGGGGTCGTCGACGAGCAGTACTTC; CDR3 protein: CSVRQTSGVVDEQYF; V gene: TRBV29-1; D gene: NA; J gene: TRBJ2-7; clone size: NA
CDR3 DNA: TGTGCCAGCAGTGGCCCCGGGACTAGCGGAAAATCTTCCTACGAGCAGTACTTC; CDR3 protein: CASSGPGTSGKSSYEQYF; V gene: TRBV2; D gene: TRBD2; J gene: TRBJ2-7; clone size: NA
CDR3 DNA: TGTGCCAGCAGTTTAAGAGGTAGCGGGGGGGCCGAGCCTCCTGAGACCCAGTACTTC; CDR3 protein: CASSLRGSGGAEPPETQYF; V gene: TRBV27; D gene: TRBD2; J gene: TRBJ2-5; clone size: NA
CDR3 DNA: TGTGCCAGCTCACCACCGAGGGGGCAGGGTTCACCCCTCCACTTT; CDR3 protein: CASSPPRGQGSPLHF; V gene: TRBV18; D gene: TRBD1; J gene: TRBJ1-6; clone size: NA
CDR3 DNA: TGTGCCAGCAGTGAAGTTTCGGGGGAGGGCTACACCTTC; CDR3 protein: CASSEVSGEGYTF; V gene: TRBV6-1; D gene: NA; J gene: TRBJ1-2; clone size: NA
CDR3 DNA: TGTGCCAGTAGTAGGGCAGAGACAGGCACTGAAGCTTTCTTT; CDR3 protein: CASSRAETGTEAFF; V gene: TRBV19; D gene: NA; J gene: TRBJ1-1; clone size: NA
CDR3 DNA: TGTGCCAGCAGCTTAGTCCGTAGGGCCTCTAGGGGGTTGAACACTGAAGCTTTCTTT; CDR3 protein: CASSLVRRASRGLNTEAFF; V gene: TRBV7-9; D gene: NA; J gene: TRBJ1-1; clone size: NA
CDR3 DNA: TGTGCCAGCAGCTCACTCAGGAATGAAAAACTGTTTTTT; CDR3 protein: CASSSLRNEKLFF; V gene: TRBV7-2; D gene: NA; J gene: TRBJ1-4; clone size: NA
CDR3 DNA: TGTGCCAGCATACCGGGACTAGCGGGGGGATGGGAGACCCAGTACTTC; CDR3 protein: CASIPGLAGGWETQYF; V gene: TRBV2; D gene: TRBD2; J gene: TRBJ2-5; clone size: NA
CDR3 DNA: TGTGCCAGCAGTGCGTTGGTGCGGCATGAGGCAGGACTGGAAGACACCATATATTTT; CDR3 protein: CASSALVRHEAGLEDTIYF; V gene: TRBV2; D gene: NA; J gene: TRBJ1-3; clone size: NA
CDR3 DNA: TGTGCCAGCAGCAGGGGGGGGGCAGGCACTGAAGCTTTCTTT; CDR3 protein: CASSRGGAGTEAFF; V gene: TRBV3-1/TRBV3-2; D gene: NA; J gene: TRBJ1-1; clone size: NA
CDR3 DNA: TGTGCCAGCAGCCCAGGTCCCGGGACTTATGGCTACACCTTC; CDR3 protein: CASSPGPGTYGYTF; V gene: TRBV11-2; D gene: NA; J gene: TRBJ1-2; clone size: few
CDR3 DNA: TGTGCCACCAGCAGAGTGGGGGGATCCCAGTACTTC; CDR3 protein: CATSRVGGSQYF; V gene: TRBV15; D gene: NA; J gene: TRBJ2-5; clone size: NA
CDR3 DNA: TGTGCCAGCAGCGAACTGGCACTAGCGGTCCCCGGGGAGCTGTTTTTT; CDR3 protein: CASSELALAVPGELFF; V gene: TRBV7-9; D gene: TRBD2; J gene: TRBJ2-2; clone size: NA
CDR3 DNA: TGCGCCAGCAGCCAATCATTAGCGGGGGGGCCAAATCGGACAGATACGCAGTATTTT; CDR3 protein: CASSQSLAGGPNRTDTQYF; V gene: TRBV4-3; D gene: TRBD2; J gene: TRBJ2-3; clone size: NA
CDR3 DNA: TGTGCCAGCAGCTTGGGGACAGGGGGAGCAGGAAACACCATATATTTT; CDR3 protein: CASSLGTGGAGNTIYF; V gene: TRBV5-4; D gene: TRBD1; J gene: TRBJ1-3; clone size: NA
CDR3 DNA: TGCAGCGTTGAAGATCCGTCAGGACAGAGCTACGAGCAGTACTTC; CDR3 protein: CSVEDPSGQSYEQYF; V gene: TRBV29-1; D gene: NA; J gene: TRBJ2-7; clone size: NA
CDR3 DNA: TGTGCCTGGAGTGTGGGGGGGCGGACAGATACGCAGTATTTT; CDR3 protein: CAWSVGGRTDTQYF; V gene: TRBV30; D gene: NA; J gene: TRBJ2-3; clone size: NA
CDR3 DNA: TGCGCCAGCAGCTTAGACCCGGGACAGCGCCCTGAAGCTTTCTTT; CDR3 protein: CASSLDPGQRPEAFF; V gene: TRBV5-1; D gene: TRBD1; J gene: TRBJ1-1; clone size: once
CDR3 DNA: TGTGCCAGCAGCCAAGGCAGCTCCTACAATGAGCAGTTCTTC; CDR3 protein: CASSQGSSYNEQFF; V gene: TRBV3-1/TRBV3-2; D gene: NA; J gene: TRBJ2-1; clone size: NA
CDR3 DNA: TGTGCCAGCAGTTTATATGGACAGATGGCCCACTCTGGAAACACCATATATTTT; CDR3 protein: CASSLYGQMAHSGNTIYF; V gene: TRBV28; D gene: NA; J gene: TRBJ1-3; clone size: few
CDR3 DNA: TGCGCCAGCAAAGGCGCCGGAACGGGGGATCAGCCCCAGCATTTT; CDR3 protein: CASKGAGTGDQPQHF; V gene: TRBV10-2; D gene: NA; J gene: TRBJ1-5; clone size: NA
CDR3 DNA: TGTGCCAGCAGCCAGCGGGACATAGAAGCTTTCTTT; CDR3 protein: CASSQRDIEAFF; V gene: TRBV6-2/TRBV6-3; D gene: NA; J gene: TRBJ1-1; clone size: NA
CDR3 DNA: TGTGCCAGCAGGAACCAGGGGGACGGGCCCAATCAGCCCCAGCATTTT; CDR3 protein: CASRNQGDGPNQPQHF; V gene: TRBV6-4; D gene: TRBD1; J gene: TRBJ1-5; clone size: NA
CDR3 DNA: TGTGCCAGCACCGACACACTCCTCTGGGTCGGAGGCTACACCTTC; CDR3 protein: CASTDTLLWVGGYTF; V gene: TRBV6-6; D gene: NA; J gene: TRBJ1-2; clone size: few
CDR3 DNA: TGTGCCAGCTCACCGCAGGACAGCTATGGCTACACCTTC; CDR3 protein: CASSPQDSYGYTF; V gene: TRBV18; D gene: NA; J gene: TRBJ1-2; clone size: few
CDR3 DNA: TGTGCCAGCTCACCCCCGGGGGGCCCCACCGGGGAGCTGTTTTTT; CDR3 protein: CASSPPGGPTGELFF; V gene: TRBV18; D gene: NA; J gene: TRBJ2-2; clone size: NA
CDR3 DNA: TGTGCCAGCAGCGCCACAGTTAACACTGAAGCTTTCTTT; CDR3 protein: CASSATVNTEAFF; V gene: TRBV11-3; D gene: NA; J gene: TRBJ1-1; clone size: NA
CDR3 DNA: TGTGCCAGCAGTTTAGGCCGAGGCGCTGAAGCTTTCTTT; CDR3 protein: CASSLGRGAEAFF; V gene: TRBV12-3/TRBV12-4; D gene: NA; J gene: TRBJ1-1; clone size: NA
CDR3 DNA: TGTGCCAGCAGTCAGACAGGGGACAATCAGCCCCAGCATTTT; CDR3 protein: CASSQTGDNQPQHF; V gene: TRBV2; D gene: TRBD1; J gene: TRBJ1-5; clone size: many
CDR3 DNA: TGTGCCAGCAGTGAAACGCAGGAAGGCTACACCTTC; CDR3 protein: CASSETQEGYTF; V gene: TRBV6-1; D gene: NA; J gene: TRBJ1-2; clone size: NA
CDR3 DNA: TGTGCCAGCAGTGGGGCCGCAATGAACACTGAAGCTTTCTTT; CDR3 protein: CASSGAAMNTEAFF; V gene: TRBV2; D gene: NA; J gene: TRBJ1-1; clone size: NA
CDR3 DNA: TGTGCCAGCAGCCAGAACAGGGGTGGTGAAGCTTTCTTT; CDR3 protein: CASSQNRGGEAFF; V gene: TRBV3-1/TRBV3-2; D gene: TRBD1; J gene: TRBJ1-1; clone size: NA
CDR3 DNA: TGCGCCAGCTGCGTGACTAGCGGTCTGACCGGGGAGCTGTTTTTT; CDR3 protein: CASCVTSGLTGELFF; V gene: TRBV10-2; D gene: TRBD2; J gene: TRBJ2-2; clone size: NA
CDR3 DNA: TGTGCCAGTAGTATACAACTAGCGGGGATTCTCTCTGGGGCCAACGTCCTGACTTTC; CDR3 protein: CASSIQLAGILSGANVLTF; V gene: TRBV19; D gene: TRBD2; J gene: TRBJ2-6; clone size: NA
CDR3 DNA: TGTGCCAGCTCACCAGCCGTGATGAGTGAAAAACTGTTTTTT; CDR3 protein: CASSPAVMSEKLFF; V gene: TRBV18; D gene: NA; J gene: TRBJ1-4; clone size: NA
CDR3 DNA: TGTGCCAGCAGTGTTAGGGGCCATAGGTCCCCCTCCTACAATGAGCAGTTCTTC; CDR3 protein: CASSVRGHRSPSYNEQFF; V gene: TRBV2; D gene: NA; J gene: TRBJ2-1; clone size: NA
CDR3 DNA: TGTGCCAGCAGCCGGACAGGGGGTAACACAGATACGCAGTATTTT; CDR3 protein: CASSRTGGNTDTQYF; V gene: TRBV7-9; D gene: TRBD1; J gene: TRBJ2-3; clone size: NA
CDR3 DNA: TGTGCCAGTAGGGCTAGAGTTAGCAATCAGCCCCAGCATTTT; CDR3 protein: CASRARVSNQPQHF; V gene: TRBV19; D gene: NA; J gene: TRBJ1-5; clone size: few
CDR3 DNA: TGTGCCAGCCCTTCTGACGGGACTGAAGCTTTCTTT; CDR3 protein: CASPSDGTEAFF; V gene: TRBV6-5; D gene: NA; J gene: TRBJ1-1; clone size: NA
CDR3 DNA: TGTGCCAGCAGCACACCAGGGGGCTATAATTCACCCCTCCACTTT; CDR3 protein: CASSTPGGYNSPLHF; V gene: TRBV27; D gene: TRBD1; J gene: TRBJ1-6; clone size: few
CDR3 DNA: TGTGCCAGCAGCCAAGGGGGGGGGATCTCCTACGAGCAGTACTTC; CDR3 protein: CASSQGGGISYEQYF; V gene: TRBV4-2; D gene: TRBD2; J gene: TRBJ2-7; clone size: NA
CDR3 DNA: TGTGCCATCAGTGAGTCATTGAGTCAGCCCCAGCATTTT; CDR3 protein: CAISESLSQPQHF; V gene: TRBV10-3; D gene: NA; J gene: TRBJ1-5; clone size: few
CDR3 DNA: TGTGCCAGCAGCGTCCTCAGGGGGCAGGCCACTGAAGCTTTCTTT; CDR3 protein: CASSVLRGQATEAFF; V gene: TRBV9; D gene: TRBD1; J gene: TRBJ1-1; clone size: NA
CDR3 DNA: TGTGCCAGCAGCCAAGATTTGGCCAGGGGGACAACTAATGAAAAACTGTTTTTT; CDR3 protein: CASSQDLARGTTNEKLFF; V gene: TRBV4-2; D gene: TRBD1; J gene: TRBJ1-4; clone size: NA
CDR3 DNA: TGTGCCAGCAGCCCCGTGAGAAAGTACGAGCAGTACTTC; CDR3 protein: CASSPVRKYEQYF; V gene: TRBV11-2; D gene: NA; J gene: TRBJ2-7; clone size: few
CDR3 DNA: TGTGCCAGCAGCCGGACAGGATCCTTTGCAACTAATGAAAAACTGTTTTTT; CDR3 protein: CASSRTGSFATNEKLFF; V gene: TRBV11-2; D gene: TRBD1; J gene: TRBJ1-4; clone size: NA
CDR3 DNA: TGTGCCAGCAGCTTGGGCGGGGGGCCCACAGATACGCAGTATTTT; CDR3 protein: CASSLGGGPTDTQYF; V gene: TRBV5-6; D gene: TRBD2; J gene: TRBJ2-3; clone size: NA